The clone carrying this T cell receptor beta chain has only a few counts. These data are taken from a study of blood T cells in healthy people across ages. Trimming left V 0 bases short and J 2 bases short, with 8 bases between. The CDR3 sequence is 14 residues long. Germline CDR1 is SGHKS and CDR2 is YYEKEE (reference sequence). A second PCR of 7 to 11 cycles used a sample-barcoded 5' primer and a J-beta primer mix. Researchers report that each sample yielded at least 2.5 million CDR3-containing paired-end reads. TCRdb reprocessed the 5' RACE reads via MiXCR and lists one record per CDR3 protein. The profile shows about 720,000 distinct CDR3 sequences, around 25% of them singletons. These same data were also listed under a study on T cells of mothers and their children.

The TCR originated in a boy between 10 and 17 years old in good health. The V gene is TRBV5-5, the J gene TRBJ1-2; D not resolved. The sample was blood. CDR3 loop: CASSLGKFNYGYTF. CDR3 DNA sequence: TGTGCCAGCAGCTTGGGAAAATTCAACTATGGCTACACCTTC.